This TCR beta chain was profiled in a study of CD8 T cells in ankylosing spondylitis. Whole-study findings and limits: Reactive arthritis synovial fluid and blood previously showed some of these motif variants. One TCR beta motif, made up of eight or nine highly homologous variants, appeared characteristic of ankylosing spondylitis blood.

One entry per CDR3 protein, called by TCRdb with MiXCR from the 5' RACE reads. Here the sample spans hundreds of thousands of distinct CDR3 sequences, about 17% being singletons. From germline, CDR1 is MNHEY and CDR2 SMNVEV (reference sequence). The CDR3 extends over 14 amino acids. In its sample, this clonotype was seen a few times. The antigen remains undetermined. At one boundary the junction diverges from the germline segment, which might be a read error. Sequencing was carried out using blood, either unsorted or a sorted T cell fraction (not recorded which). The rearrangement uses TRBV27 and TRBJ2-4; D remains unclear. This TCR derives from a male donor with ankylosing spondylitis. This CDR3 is CASSTDIAKDIQYF. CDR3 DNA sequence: TGTGCCAGCAGTACTGATATAGCCAAAGACATTCAGTACTTC.